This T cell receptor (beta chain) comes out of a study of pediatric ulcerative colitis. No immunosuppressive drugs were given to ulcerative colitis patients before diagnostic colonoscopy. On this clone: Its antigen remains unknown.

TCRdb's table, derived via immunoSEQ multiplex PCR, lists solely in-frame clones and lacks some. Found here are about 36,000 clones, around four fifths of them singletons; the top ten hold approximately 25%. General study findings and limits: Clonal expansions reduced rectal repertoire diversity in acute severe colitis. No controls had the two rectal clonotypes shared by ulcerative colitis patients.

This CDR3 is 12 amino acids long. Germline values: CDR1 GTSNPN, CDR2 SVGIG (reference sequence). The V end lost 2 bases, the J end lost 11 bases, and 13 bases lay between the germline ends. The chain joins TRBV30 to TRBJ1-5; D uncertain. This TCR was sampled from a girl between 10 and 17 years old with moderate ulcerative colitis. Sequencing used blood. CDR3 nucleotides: TGTGCCTGGAGTCCAAGAGGAGTAGCCCAGCATTTT. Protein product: CAWSPRGVAQHF. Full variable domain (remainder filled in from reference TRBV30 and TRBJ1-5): SQTIHQWPATLVQPVGSPLSLECTVEGTSNPNLYWYRQAAGRGLQLLFYSVGIGQISSEVPQNLSASRPQDRQFILSSKKLLLSDSGFYLCAWSPRGVAQHFGDGTRLSIL.